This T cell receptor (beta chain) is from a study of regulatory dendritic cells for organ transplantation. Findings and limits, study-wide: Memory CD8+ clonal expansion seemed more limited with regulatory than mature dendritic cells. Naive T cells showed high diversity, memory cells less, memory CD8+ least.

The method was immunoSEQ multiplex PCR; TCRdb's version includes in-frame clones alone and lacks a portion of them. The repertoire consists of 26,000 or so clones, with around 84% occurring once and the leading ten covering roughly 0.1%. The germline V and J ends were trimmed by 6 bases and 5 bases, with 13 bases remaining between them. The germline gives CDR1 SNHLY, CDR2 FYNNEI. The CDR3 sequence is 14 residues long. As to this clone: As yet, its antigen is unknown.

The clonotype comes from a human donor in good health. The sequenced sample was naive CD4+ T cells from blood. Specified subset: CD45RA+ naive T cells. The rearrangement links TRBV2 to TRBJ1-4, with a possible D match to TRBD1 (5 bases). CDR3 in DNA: TGTGCCAGCAGAAACCGCGGGGGGAATGAAAAACTGTTTTTT. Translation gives CASRNRGGNEKLFF.